Below, 15 T cell receptor beta chains from the same sample are listed, as sequenced in a study of identical twins. TCRdb itself ran the 5' RACE reads through MiXCR, one entry per CDR3 protein. Of 500,000 or so distinct CDR3 sequences listed, about 20% are singletons. These data also featured in a second study, about T cells expressing NK-cell markers.

The specimen sequenced was CD4+ T cells sorted from blood. Every receptor here comes from a woman younger than 30 in good health.

This clonotype has just a few counts. This chain connects TRBV4-2 to TRBJ1-5; 7 nucleotides agree with TRBD1. CDR3 size: 16 residues. Germline trimming cut 1 base from V and 4 bases from J; bases unmatched to any gene: 7. CDR1 is LGHNA, CDR2 YNFKEQ, per germline. CDR3 region: CASSQGEGQINQPQHF. CDR3 bases: TGTGCCAGCAGCCAAGGCGAGGGACAGATAAATCAGCCCCAGCATTTT.

V usage is TRBV7-3 and J usage is TRBJ2-6; no clear D. Germline values: CDR1 SGHTA, CDR2 FQGTGA. V was cut by 6 bases and J by 0 bases, with 9 bases left in between. The CDR3 runs to 15 residues. CDR3 sequence (DNA): TGTGCCAGCAGTTCCATAGCCTCTGGGGCCAACGTCCTGACTTTC. Translating gives CASSSIASGANVLTF.

This clonotype has only a few counts. The gene calls are TRBV5-5 and TRBJ1-2; weak D call: TRBD1 (5 bases). The CDR3 spans 13 residues. Deletions cut 0 bases from V and 4 bases from J, with 7 bases between. The germline gives CDR1 SGHKS, CDR2 YYEKEE (reference sequence). This CDR3 is CASSLEQVYGYTF. The CDR3 nucleotides are TGTGCCAGCAGCTTGGAACAGGTCTATGGCTACACCTTC.

The chain uses TRBV12-3 or TRBV12-4 and TRBJ2-3; no reliable D call. V was clipped by 9 bases and J by 2 bases, with 12 bases between them. CDR3 length equals 13 residues. The CDR3 region is CASAGRVTDTQYF. CDR3 DNA sequence: TGTGCCAGTGCAGGTCGAGTCACAGATACGCAGTATTTT.

V and J are TRBV5-5 and TRBJ2-2; D remains ambiguous. CDR1 is SGHKS, CDR2 YYEKEE, per germline (reference sequence). V lost 1 base and J 0 bases, leaving 4 bases between the germline ends. The CDR3 is 14 residues long. The CDR3 DNA is TGTGCCAGCAGCTTGCGGTCGAACACCGGGGAGCTGTTTTTT. This encodes CASSLRSNTGELFF.

The gene calls are TRBV4-3 and TRBJ2-1; D might be TRBD2 (7 bases). The germline V gene has CDR1 LGHNA and CDR2 YSLEER. This CDR3 region has 19 residues. V was shortened by 0 bases and J by 6 bases, with 24 bases between the two germline ends. The CDR3 here is CASSQDPKSGEGGFNEQFF. The CDR3 nucleotides are TGCGCCAGCAGCCAAGATCCGAAGTCGGGGGAGGGGGGGTTCAATGAGCAGTTCTTC.

The chain uses TRBV12-5 and TRBJ2-5, with no clear D. Per germline, CDR1 LGHNT and CDR2 FRNRAP. V was cut by 2 bases and J by 5 bases, with 3 bases left in between. The CDR3 spans 11 residues. CDR3 in DNA: TGTGCTAGTGGTTTGTCGGAGACCCAGTACTTC. Residues: CASGLSETQYF.

The chain uses TRBV29-1 and TRBJ2-7, with D maybe TRBD2 (5 bases). The germline gives CDR1 SQVTM, CDR2 ANQGSEA. CDR3 length: 12 amino acids. V lost 7 bases, J lost 7 bases, and 17 bases lay in between. The CDR3 coding sequence is TGCAGCGGCCGGGTAGGGCCGGGGGAGCAGTACTTC. It translates to CSGRVGPGEQYF.

This chain joins TRBV5-1 and TRBJ1-2; D remains unclear. Germline lookup yields CDR1 SGHRS and CDR2 YFSETQ. V was cut by 0 bases and J by 0 bases, with 15 bases left in between. The CDR3 loop spans 17 amino acids. The CDR3 bases are TGCGCCAGCAGCTTGGATATAACGCAGCAAGCTAACTATGGCTACACCTTC. This encodes CASSLDITQQANYGYTF.

This clonotype appeared a few times. DNA for the CDR3: TGTGCCAGCAGCTCCCGCGGGCAGGGGGACACTGAAGCTTTCTTT. The encoded protein is CASSSRGQGDTEAFF. The rearrangement joins TRBV7-6 to TRBJ1-1, with 7 bases identical to TRBD1. J was trimmed by 3 bases and V by 4 bases; bases with no gene match: 8. Per germline, CDR1 SGHVS and CDR2 FNYEAQ. The length of the CDR3 is 15 residues.

This clonotype was recorded a few times. The rearrangement joins TRBV12-3 or TRBV12-4 to TRBJ2-1; 8 bases align to TRBD2. The CDR3 is 14 residues long. Losses at the gene ends were 5 bases for V and 6 bases for J; bases not matched to a gene: 6. CDR3 nucleotide sequence: TGTGCCAGCAGTCAGACTAGCGCTTCCAATGAGCAGTTCTTC. Its protein product is CASSQTSASNEQFF.

This clonotype was observed at least ten times. The chain combines TRBV10-3 with TRBJ2-7; D not resolved. The V end lost 8 bases, the J end lost 6 bases, and 8 bases lay between the germline ends. Germline V gene data show CDR1 as ENHRY and CDR2 as SYGVKD. The CDR3 loop spans 10 amino acids. The CDR3 reads CAIPTPEQYF. The DNA of the CDR3 is TGTGCCATCCCCACTCCCGAGCAGTACTTC.

This clonotype was found a few times. This chain connects TRBV20-1 to TRBJ2-5, with TRBD2 matching over 7 bases. Trimming removed 4 bases from V and 5 bases from J; junction bases left unmatched: 10. CDR1 and CDR2 from the germline V gene are DFQATT and SNEGSKA (reference sequence). The CDR3 consists of 14 residues. This CDR3 is CSAISGTIWETQYF. CDR3 bases: TGCAGTGCTATATCCGGGACTATATGGGAGACCCAGTACTTC.

At least ten counts were recorded for this clonotype. The J gene is TRBJ1-1, the V gene TRBV12-3 or TRBV12-4; D call uncertain. The CDR3 covers 11 residues. Trimming took off 5 bases at V and 7 bases at J, with 8 bases between the two ends. Written as DNA, the CDR3 is TGTGCCAGCAGTCCAGGTTTTGAAGCTTTCTTT. Protein: CASSPGFEAFF.

This clonotype was counted only a few times. J is TRBJ2-2 and V is TRBV4-2, with D possibly TRBD2 on 5 matching bases. The CDR3 spans 16 residues. Deletions cut 4 bases from V and 5 bases from J, with 17 bases between. The V gene's germline CDR1 is LGHNA and CDR2 YNFKEQ. The CDR3 nucleotides read TGTGCCAGCAGCCGGGAGTACCTGGGGAGTACCGGGGAGCTGTTTTTT. It translates to CASSREYLGSTGELFF.